The rows below give T cell receptor beta chains drawn from one sample of a study of CD8+ T cells in alopecia areata. Sequenced by immunoSEQ multiplex PCR; TCRdb stores in-frame clones only, minus some. This table holds 150,000 to 200,000 clones, roughly 50% found once. Material for sequencing was CD4+ T cells sorted from blood. These receptors were taken from a human donor in good health. Both conserved end residues are part of each CDR3. Fields, in order: CDR3 DNA, CDR3 protein, V gene, clone size, J gene, D gene. The D gene is left open where the match is weak. Some rows mark clone size as missing; the rest say once, few, many or name a class of expanded clone.

cdr3_nt: TGTGCCAGCAGTGATGGCCCTGTTGGGGGCTATGGCTACACCTTC
cdr3_aa: CASSDGPVGGYGYTF
v_call: TRBV2
clone_size: NA
j_call: TRBJ1-2
d_call: NA

cdr3_nt: TGTGCCAGCAAAGTGCACACCGGGGAGCTGTTTTTT
cdr3_aa: CASKVHTGELFF
v_call: TRBV6-5
clone_size: NA
j_call: TRBJ2-2
d_call: NA

cdr3_nt: TGTGCCAGCAGGCGGACTCCGTTAGTCTACGAGCAGTACTTC
cdr3_aa: CASRRTPLVYEQYF
v_call: TRBV5-4
clone_size: NA
j_call: TRBJ2-7
d_call: NA

cdr3_nt: TGCGCCAGTAAAAAAGGGCCTACTCTTAATGAAAAACTGTTTTTT
cdr3_aa: CASKKGPTLNEKLFF
v_call: TRBV5-1
clone_size: NA
j_call: TRBJ1-4
d_call: NA

cdr3_nt: TGCAGTGCAGACGGTCTGGGCTACACCTTC
cdr3_aa: CSADGLGYTF
v_call: TRBV20-1
clone_size: NA
j_call: TRBJ1-2
d_call: NA

cdr3_nt: TGTGCCTGGAGTGTAGGGACACATCAGCCCCAGCATTTT
cdr3_aa: CAWSVGTHQPQHF
v_call: TRBV30
clone_size: NA
j_call: TRBJ1-5
d_call: NA

cdr3_nt: TGTGCCTGGAGTAAGGGGGGGGTCTACGAGCAGTACTTC
cdr3_aa: CAWSKGGVYEQYF
v_call: TRBV30
clone_size: NA
j_call: TRBJ2-7
d_call: NA

cdr3_nt: TGCAGCTCGGGCCGCAGGGAAGCTTTCTTT
cdr3_aa: CSSGRREAFF
v_call: TRBV20-1
clone_size: NA
j_call: TRBJ1-1
d_call: NA

cdr3_nt: TGTGCCAGCAGCGGGGCCCTTATCGGGCGAGAGACCCAGTACTTC
cdr3_aa: CASSGALIGRETQYF
v_call: TRBV5-4
clone_size: NA
j_call: TRBJ2-5
d_call: NA

cdr3_nt: TGCAGTGTCGGGATCAATGAGCAGTTCTTC
cdr3_aa: CSVGINEQFF
v_call: TRBV20-1
clone_size: NA
j_call: TRBJ2-1
d_call: NA

cdr3_nt: TGCGCCAGCAGCCCCCAAGGGGACAGGGCCCACGAGCAGTACTTC
cdr3_aa: CASSPQGDRAHEQYF
v_call: TRBV5-1
clone_size: NA
j_call: TRBJ2-7
d_call: TRBD1

cdr3_nt: TGTGCCAGCAGCTTAGCCTTGGGAGCGAACACTGAAGCTTTCTTT
cdr3_aa: CASSLALGANTEAFF
v_call: TRBV7-9
clone_size: NA
j_call: TRBJ1-1
d_call: NA

cdr3_nt: TGCGCCAGCAGACCATTGACCCCGTCCACCGGGGAGCTGTTTTTT
cdr3_aa: CASRPLTPSTGELFF
v_call: TRBV4-1
clone_size: once
j_call: TRBJ2-2
d_call: NA

cdr3_nt: TGTGCCAGCACTCCTGCCGGGGCCAACGTCCTGACTTTC
cdr3_aa: CASTPAGANVLTF
v_call: TRBV25-1
clone_size: NA
j_call: TRBJ2-6
d_call: NA

cdr3_nt: TGTGCCAGCACACGACCGGACCAACTTGGCTACACCTTC
cdr3_aa: CASTRPDQLGYTF
v_call: TRBV14
clone_size: NA
j_call: TRBJ1-2
d_call: NA

cdr3_nt: TGTGCCAGCAGTGCCCAGAGGGCTAGGGAGCAGTTCTTC
cdr3_aa: CASSAQRAREQFF
v_call: TRBV2
clone_size: many
j_call: TRBJ2-1
d_call: NA

cdr3_nt: TGTGCCAGCAGTTGGGCCGGACAGGGGGGAGGTGAGCAGTTCTTC
cdr3_aa: CASSWAGQGGGEQFF
v_call: TRBV6-5
clone_size: NA
j_call: TRBJ2-1
d_call: TRBD1

cdr3_nt: TGCGCCAGCAGCTTGGACAGGGGAACCTACGAGCAGTACTTC
cdr3_aa: CASSLDRGTYEQYF
v_call: TRBV5-1
clone_size: NA
j_call: TRBJ2-7
d_call: TRBD1

cdr3_nt: TGTGCCTGGAGTGGGCGCGGCTACGAGCAGTACTTC
cdr3_aa: CAWSGRGYEQYF
v_call: TRBV30
clone_size: NA
j_call: TRBJ2-7
d_call: NA

cdr3_nt: TGTGCCTGGAATCGTAGGTCCCCATCGAACTATGGCTACACCTTC
cdr3_aa: CAWNRRSPSNYGYTF
v_call: TRBV30
clone_size: NA
j_call: TRBJ1-2
d_call: NA

cdr3_nt: TGCAGCGTTAAAAAGGGACAGGGGGCGGGTGAGCAGTACTTC
cdr3_aa: CSVKKGQGAGEQYF
v_call: TRBV29-1
clone_size: NA
j_call: TRBJ2-5
d_call: TRBD1

cdr3_nt: TGCGCCAGCAGCGCTAGCGGCAAAGCTAACAATGAGCAGTTCTTC
cdr3_aa: CASSASGKANNEQFF
v_call: TRBV5-1
clone_size: few
j_call: TRBJ2-1
d_call: TRBD2

cdr3_nt: TGTGCCAGCAGCTTAGCCAGAAACCAGGGTGATACGCAGTATTTT
cdr3_aa: CASSLARNQGDTQYF
v_call: TRBV11-2
clone_size: NA
j_call: TRBJ2-3
d_call: NA

cdr3_nt: TGTGCCAGCAGCCGATCAGCGGGAGTCAACAATGAGCAGTTCTTC
cdr3_aa: CASSRSAGVNNEQFF
v_call: TRBV7-8
clone_size: few
j_call: TRBJ2-1
d_call: TRBD2

cdr3_nt: TGTGCCAGCAGCTTTAGGGAGGGGTCCAGAGATACGCAGTATTTT
cdr3_aa: CASSFREGSRDTQYF
v_call: TRBV5-4
clone_size: NA
j_call: TRBJ2-3
d_call: TRBD2

cdr3_nt: TGTGCCAGTAGTATCGGGCTAGCGGGAATAAACTCTGGGGCCAACGTCCTGACTTTC
cdr3_aa: CASSIGLAGINSGANVLTF
v_call: TRBV19
clone_size: NA
j_call: TRBJ2-6
d_call: TRBD2

cdr3_nt: TGTGCCAGCTCACCAGAATCGGGAGCCCAAGAGACCCAGTACTTC
cdr3_aa: CASSPESGAQETQYF
v_call: TRBV18
clone_size: NA
j_call: TRBJ2-5
d_call: NA

cdr3_nt: TGCAGCGTTGACCCCCCTAGCGGGAGTGATGAGCAGTTCTTC
cdr3_aa: CSVDPPSGSDEQFF
v_call: TRBV29-1
clone_size: NA
j_call: TRBJ2-1
d_call: TRBD2

cdr3_nt: TGTGCCCTCGTGCCGGGACAGGCCCGTCAAAAACTGTTTTTT
cdr3_aa: CALVPGQARQKLFF
v_call: TRBV30
clone_size: NA
j_call: TRBJ1-4
d_call: TRBD1

cdr3_nt: TGTGCCAGCAGCGTACAAGCCCTAGGGAATGAGCAGTTCTTC
cdr3_aa: CASSVQALGNEQFF
v_call: TRBV9
clone_size: NA
j_call: TRBJ2-1
d_call: NA

cdr3_nt: TGCGCCAGCAGCAGGACTGGACTAGCGGGAGAGACCCAGTACTTC
cdr3_aa: CASSRTGLAGETQYF
v_call: TRBV4-3
clone_size: NA
j_call: TRBJ2-5
d_call: TRBD2

cdr3_nt: TGTGCCAGCAGCGTCGAAGCGGGAGGCCGGTACGAGCAGTACTTC
cdr3_aa: CASSVEAGGRYEQYF
v_call: TRBV9
clone_size: NA
j_call: TRBJ2-7
d_call: TRBD2

cdr3_nt: TGTGCCAGCAGCCTCACGGTAAACGATAAAGCTTTCTTT
cdr3_aa: CASSLTVNDKAFF
v_call: TRBV7-9
clone_size: NA
j_call: TRBJ1-1
d_call: NA

cdr3_nt: TGCGCCAGCAGCCAGGAATCTCTAGCGGGAGCCCACAATGAGCAGTTCTTC
cdr3_aa: CASSQESLAGAHNEQFF
v_call: TRBV4-1
clone_size: NA
j_call: TRBJ2-1
d_call: TRBD2

cdr3_nt: TGTGCCAGCAGCGAATTGACAGGGACCCCCAATGAGCAGTTCTTC
cdr3_aa: CASSELTGTPNEQFF
v_call: TRBV11-2
clone_size: NA
j_call: TRBJ2-1
d_call: TRBD1

cdr3_nt: TGTGCCAGCAGCCCGACGGTGGCTCAGCCCCAGCATTTT
cdr3_aa: CASSPTVAQPQHF
v_call: TRBV2
clone_size: NA
j_call: TRBJ1-5
d_call: NA

cdr3_nt: TGTGCCAGCAGTCAACGGGAGACGGACGAGCAGTACTTC
cdr3_aa: CASSQRETDEQYF
v_call: TRBV7-9
clone_size: NA
j_call: TRBJ2-7
d_call: NA

cdr3_nt: TGTGCCAGCAGTGTGGGGGGTTCCGAGCAGTACTTC
cdr3_aa: CASSVGGSEQYF
v_call: TRBV2
clone_size: few
j_call: TRBJ2-7
d_call: NA

cdr3_nt: TGTGCCAGCAGTTTAAGTTCAAACATTCAGTACTTC
cdr3_aa: CASSLSSNIQYF
v_call: TRBV28
clone_size: NA
j_call: TRBJ2-4
d_call: NA

cdr3_nt: TGTGCCAGCAGGTCCCCGGATGACAATGAGCAGTTCTTC
cdr3_aa: CASRSPDDNEQFF
v_call: TRBV7-2
clone_size: NA
j_call: TRBJ2-1
d_call: NA

cdr3_nt: TGTGCCAGCAGCTTAGGGCCCCGCTCGGGTGAGCAGTTCTTC
cdr3_aa: CASSLGPRSGEQFF
v_call: TRBV7-9
clone_size: few
j_call: TRBJ2-1
d_call: NA

cdr3_nt: TGTGCCAGCAGCTTATGGCAGGGGACTTACGAGCAGTACTTC
cdr3_aa: CASSLWQGTYEQYF
v_call: TRBV7-2
clone_size: NA
j_call: TRBJ2-7
d_call: NA

cdr3_nt: TGTGCCAGCAGTGAGGGATCCTACGAGCAGTACTTC
cdr3_aa: CASSEGSYEQYF
v_call: TRBV25-1
clone_size: few
j_call: TRBJ2-7
d_call: NA

cdr3_nt: TGTGCCAGCAGCTCCTCGAGTTGGGGTAGCGGGGGAGATACGCAGTATTTT
cdr3_aa: CASSSSSWGSGGDTQYF
v_call: TRBV7-8
clone_size: NA
j_call: TRBJ2-3
d_call: TRBD2